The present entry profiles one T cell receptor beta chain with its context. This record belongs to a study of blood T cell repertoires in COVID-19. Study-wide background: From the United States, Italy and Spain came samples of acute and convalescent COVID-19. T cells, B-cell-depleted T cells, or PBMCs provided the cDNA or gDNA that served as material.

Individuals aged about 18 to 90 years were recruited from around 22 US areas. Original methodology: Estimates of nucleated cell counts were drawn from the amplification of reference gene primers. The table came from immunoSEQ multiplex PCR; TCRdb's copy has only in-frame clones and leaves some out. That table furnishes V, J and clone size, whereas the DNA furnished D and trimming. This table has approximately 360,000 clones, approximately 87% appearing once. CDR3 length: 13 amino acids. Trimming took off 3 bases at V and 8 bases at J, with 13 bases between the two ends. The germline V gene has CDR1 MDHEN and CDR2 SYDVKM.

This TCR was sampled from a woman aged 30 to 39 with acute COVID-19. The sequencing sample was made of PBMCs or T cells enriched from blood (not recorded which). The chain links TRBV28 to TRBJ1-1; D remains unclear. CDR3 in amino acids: CASSFSSGNEAFF. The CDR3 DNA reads TGTGCCAGCAGTTTCTCGTCGGGGAACGAAGCTTTCTTT. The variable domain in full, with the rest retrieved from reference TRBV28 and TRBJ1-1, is DVKVTQSSRYLVKRTGEKVFLECVQDMDHENMFWYRQDPGLGLRLIYFSYDVKMKEKGDIPEGYSVSREKKERFSLILESASTNQTSMYLCASSFSSGNEAFFGQGTRLTVV.